Listed below are T cell receptor beta chains from one sample, sequenced in a study of blood T cell repertoires in COVID-19. The assay was immunoSEQ multiplex PCR, and TCRdb's table has in-frame clones only and misses some. Among a few hundred thousand clones, approximately 83% were seen once, and the ten largest hold approximately 2.2%. Sequencing was done on a sample of peripheral blood. Every receptor here comes from a woman aged 30 to 39 who had recovered from COVID-19. Both conserved end residues are part of each CDR3. D genes are given only for firm matches. Clone size, where shown, is once, few, many, or a class for clones that have expanded.

-	-	TRBJ1-2	TRBV19	13	CASSTGDGYGYTF	TGTGCCAGTAGTACAGGGGATGGCTATGGCTACACCTTC
-	-	TRBJ1-1	TRBV7-2	13	CASSLLRQTEAFF	TGTGCCAGCAGCTTACTACGACAGACTGAAGCTTTCTTT
-	-	TRBJ1-1	TRBV12-3/TRBV12-4	13	CASRRGLNTEAFF	TGTGCCAGCAGGCGGGGGCTGAACACTGAAGCTTTCTTT
once	TRBD2	TRBJ2-7	TRBV19	13	CASSMGLAYEQYF	TGTGCCAGTAGTATGGGACTAGCCTACGAGCAGTACTTC
once	TRBD1	TRBJ2-3	TRBV7-3	16	CASSLTGGSSTDTQYF	TGTGCCAGCAGCCTAACAGGGGGCTCAAGCACAGATACGCAGTATTTT
-	-	TRBJ1-5	TRBV28	15	CASGSAGKTNQPQHF	TGTGCCAGCGGGTCGGCAGGGAAGACGAATCAGCCCCAGCATTTT
-	-	TRBJ1-2	TRBV6-5	12	CASTTGYYGYTF	TGTGCCAGCACCACAGGGTACTATGGCTACACCTTC
-	TRBD1	TRBJ1-2	TRBV19	16	CASSPGTGGLEYGYTF	TGTGCCAGTAGTCCCGGGACAGGGGGCTTAGAGTATGGCTACACCTTC
-	TRBD2	TRBJ2-2	TRBV2	15	CASSASGGTTGELFF	TGTGCCAGCAGCGCTAGCGGGGGAACCACCGGGGAGCTGTTTTTT
-	TRBD1	TRBJ2-5	TRBV4-2	16	CASSLGPGGESETQYF	TGTGCCAGCAGCTTGGGTCCAGGGGGCGAATCAGAGACCCAGTACTTC
-	TRBD1	TRBJ2-1	TRBV5-1	15	CASSVRTGSYNEQFF	TGCGCCAGCAGCGTAAGGACAGGATCTTACAATGAGCAGTTCTTC
-	TRBD1	TRBJ2-2	TRBV9	14	CASSGQGASGELFF	TGTGCCAGCAGCGGACAGGGGGCCTCCGGGGAGCTGTTTTTT
-	-	TRBJ1-2	TRBV2	14	CASSVARASYGYTF	TGTGCCAGCAGTGTCGCTCGAGCGTCCTATGGCTACACCTTC
-	-	TRBJ2-7	TRBV2	14	CASSDRLSSYEQYF	TGTGCCAGCAGCGACAGACTCAGCTCCTACGAGCAGTACTTC
-	-	TRBJ1-2	TRBV27	17	CASSFGSTGHFYYGYTF	TGTGCCAGCAGTTTTGGGAGTACGGGACACTTTTACTATGGCTACACCTTC
once	TRBD1	TRBJ2-7	TRBV27	14	CASSFRDRGYEQYF	TGTGCCAGCAGTTTTCGGGACAGGGGCTACGAGCAGTACTTC